Below, 23 T cell receptor beta chains from the same sample are listed, as sequenced in a study of control samples from healthy donors and cancer patients. Produced via immunoSEQ multiplex PCR; TCRdb's table is partial and in-frame only. The repertoire holds around 100,000 clones, with 88% as singletons. The sequenced sample was blood. The origin of the receptors is a man aged 25 to 40 in good health.

The chain is built from TRBV6-5 and TRBJ2-4, with D perhaps being TRBD1 or TRBD2 (6 bases each). The CDR3 loop spans 15 amino acids. Germline CDR1 reads MNHEY; CDR2 reads SVGAGI. V was cut by 6 bases and J by 7 bases, with 19 bases left in between. The CDR3 reads CASRNIGGGENIQYF. The CDR3 DNA is TGTGCCAGCAGAAACATCGGGGGCGGGGAGAACATTCAGTACTTC.

This sequence joins TRBV19 and TRBJ1-5; D is uncertain. Between the trimmed V and J ends, which lost 6 bases and 0 bases, there was a span of 12 bases. In germline, CDR1 is LNHDA, CDR2 SQIVND (reference sequence). This CDR3 contains 15 residues. The CDR3 sequence: CASSSRGYSNQPQHF. The CDR3 nucleotides are TGTGCCAGTAGCTCACGAGGGTATAGCAATCAGCCCCAGCATTTT.

The table lists this clone with a few counts. The chain uses TRBV6-2 or TRBV6-3 and TRBJ2-1, with 10 bases aligning to TRBD2. The V segment lost 5 bases and the J segment 3 bases; nucleotides outside the gene matches: 7. CDR1 is MNHEY, CDR2 SVGEGT, per germline. This CDR3 region has 16 residues. The DNA for the CDR3 is TGTGCCAGCAGTCTCGCCAAGCGGGAGGGCTACAATGAGCAGTTCTTC. Protein product: CASSLAKREGYNEQFF.

The rearrangement links TRBV28 to TRBJ1-5; a possible D gene is TRBD1 (5 bases). Trimming removed 7 bases at V and 2 bases at J, with 15 bases between. CDR3 size: 15 residues. The germline CDR1 and CDR2 sequences are MDHEN and SYDVKM. This CDR3 is CASTFRGAGNQPQHF. The CDR3 bases are TGTGCCAGCACCTTCCGGGGCGCAGGCAATCAGCCCCAGCATTTT.

CDR3 sequence (DNA): TGTGCCACCAGTGATCCCGGTCCAGATACGCAGTATTTT. Translating it yields CATSDPGPDTQYF. V and J are TRBV24-1 and TRBJ2-3; D gene unclear. With 3 bases removed from V and 4 bases from J, the gap between germline ends came to 7 bases. This CDR3 spans 13 amino acids. Germline loops: CDR1 KGHDR, CDR2 SFDVKD.

As concerns this clone: This is likely a read error, given that the CDR3 carries no conserved phenylalanine or tryptophan at its end. This chain uses TRBV15 with TRBJ2-4; D assignment may be TRBD1 or TRBD2 (6 bases each). Between the trimmed V and J ends, which lost 4 bases and 6 bases, there was a span of 16 bases. CDR1 is LNHNV, CDR2 YYDKDF, per germline (reference sequence). The CDR3 runs to 15 residues. CDR3 in DNA: TGTGCCACCAGCACCCCTTCGGGGGCAGTAAACATTCAGTACCTC. Protein: CATSTPSGAVNIQYL.

This clone has a single count. This chain connects TRBV7-6 to TRBJ2-7; 7 bases map to TRBD1. This CDR3 is 15 amino acids long. Germline V lookup: CDR1 SGHVS, CDR2 FNYEAQ. V lost 5 bases to trimming and J lost 1 base; unmatched junction nucleotides: 8. The CDR3 sequence is CASSPRDSSSYEQYF. CDR3 bases: TGTGCCAGCAGCCCGAGGGACAGTTCTTCCTACGAGCAGTACTTC.

As DNA, the CDR3 is TGTGCCTGTGTTTTTTATGGCTACACCTTC. Its protein product is CACVFYGYTF. The chain is built from TRBV30 and TRBJ1-2, with D unclear. Germline loops: CDR1 GTSNPN, CDR2 SVGIG (reference sequence). The CDR3 sequence is 10 residues long. V lost 6 bases and J lost 5, with 7 bases in between.

The V gene is TRBV27, the J gene TRBJ1-5; the D gene is possibly TRBD1 (5 bases). The CDR3 is 15 residues long. Trimming removed 4 bases from V and 6 bases from J, with 16 bases in between. Germline-derived CDR1 and CDR2 are MNHEY and SMNVEV (reference sequence). CDR3 nucleotides: TGTGCCAGCAGTTGGGGGGGTGGGGTCGGTCAGCCCCAGCATTTT. It codes for CASSWGGGVGQPQHF.

Here the CDR3 DNA reads TGTGCCAGCAGCCGAGCGAAACCAGGATGGGAAGAGACCCAGTACTTC. Protein: CASSRAKPGWEETQYF. This rearrangement joins TRBV7-8 to TRBJ2-5, with D unresolved. V lost 5 bases and J lost 3, with 19 bases in between. CDR3 size: 16 residues. CDR1 is SGHVS and CDR2 is FQNEAQ in the germline V gene.

In DNA form, the CDR3 reads TGTGCCAGCAGCTCGGGACTAGCGGGAGGAACCCGCACAGATACGCAGTATTTT. As protein: CASSSGLAGGTRTDTQYF. The rearrangement joins TRBV5-4 to TRBJ2-3; 15 nucleotides match TRBD2. The CDR3 extends over 18 amino acids. J gave up 1 base and V 3 bases, and 6 bases lay outside the gene matches. Germline CDR1 SGHNT, CDR2 YYREEE (reference sequence).

The chain couples TRBV5-5 to TRBJ2-7; no reliable D call. V gave up 2 bases and J gave up 7 bases, with 22 bases separating them. This CDR3 contains 16 residues. Germline assignment: CDR1 SGHKS and CDR2 YYEKEE (reference sequence). Written as DNA, the CDR3 is TGTGCCAGCAGCTTCCTCAAGCCCGGCTTCCGGTTGGAGCAGTACTTC. The encoded protein is CASSFLKPGFRLEQYF.

This sequence joins TRBV19 and TRBJ1-1, with D possibly being TRBD1 (5 bases). Looked up from germline, CDR1 is LNHDA and CDR2 is SQIVND (reference sequence). V lost 7 bases and J 5 bases, leaving 23 bases between the germline ends. The length of the CDR3 is 16 residues. The CDR3 loop is CASTTPIGGGVTEAFF. Here the CDR3 DNA reads TGTGCCAGTACCACCCCAATCGGGGGAGGAGTGACTGAAGCTTTCTTT. The full variable domain, with the rest looked up from reference TRBV19 and TRBJ1-1, is DGGITQSPKYLFRKEGQNVTLSCEQNLNHDAMYWYRQDPGQGLRLIYYSQIVNDFQKGDIAEGYSVSREKKESFPLTVTSAQKNPTAFYLCASTTPIGGGVTEAFFGQGTRLTVV.

The chain employs TRBV5-8 and TRBJ2-1, with D perhaps matching TRBD1 (5 bases). The length of the CDR3 is 16 residues. The germline V gene has CDR1 SGHTS and CDR2 YDEGEE. The V end was cut by 3 bases, the J end by 3 bases, with 16 bases between. The CDR3 nucleotides are TGTGCCAGCAGCTCGAGACAGCCGCATAGCTACAATGAGCAGTTCTTC. It is translated as CASSSRQPHSYNEQFF.

The chain carries TRBV28 and TRBJ2-7; the match to TRBD2 covers 11 bases. CDR3 length: 15 residues. The ends lost 6 bases at V and 2 bases at J; junction bases unmatched: 6. Germline values: CDR1 MDHEN, CDR2 SYDVKM. CDR3 coding DNA: TGTGCCAGCAGCGCACTAGCGGGAGTGGCCTACGAGCAGTACTTC. It translates to CASSALAGVAYEQYF.

The chain couples TRBV6-5 to TRBJ1-3, with 8 bases aligning to TRBD1. Unmatched junction bases numbered 7, after V lost 6 bases and J lost 3 bases. This CDR3 has 15 residues. Germline CDR1 and CDR2: MNHEY and SVGAGI. DNA for the CDR3: TGTGCCAGCAGGGTAGACAGGGGACTTGGAAACACCATATATTTT. It is translated as CASRVDRGLGNTIYF.

The chain is built from TRBV5-1 and TRBJ2-7; D call uncertain. The germline V gene encodes CDR1 SGHRS and CDR2 YFSETQ. This CDR3 contains 14 residues. The V end was cut by 1 base, the J end by 1 base, with 9 bases between. CDR3 sequence: CASSLTANSYEQYF. CDR3 DNA: TGCGCCAGCAGCTTGACAGCAAATTCCTACGAGCAGTACTTC.

This chain links TRBV30 with TRBJ1-1, with D uncertain. The CDR3 is 11 residues long. Germline CDR1 is GTSNPN and CDR2 is SVGIG (reference sequence). DNA of the CDR3: TGTGCACTCGGAAGCGGCCCTGAAGCTTTCTTT. Translated, it gives CALGSGPEAFF.

V gene TRBV24-1 combines with J gene TRBJ1-1; 10 bases line up with TRBD1. The V gene's germline CDR1 is KGHDR and CDR2 SFDVKD. Trimming took 0 bases from V and 4 from J; bases not matched to a gene: 13. CDR3 length equals 19 residues. CDR3 in amino acids: CATSDLPDRQGAKGTEAFF. DNA of the CDR3: TGTGCCACCAGTGATTTGCCCGACCGACAGGGGGCTAAAGGCACTGAAGCTTTCTTT.

V gene TRBV30 combines with J gene TRBJ2-5; 9 positions agree with TRBD2. Germline V gene data show CDR1 as GTSNPN and CDR2 as SVGIG (reference sequence). The CDR3 contains 17 residues. V shed 2 bases and J 1 base; nucleotides not matched to a gene: 11. The CDR3 region has the DNA TGTGCCTGGAGTCCAGGTTCTGGTAGCGGGAGCCAAGAGACCCAGTACTTC. Translated, it gives CAWSPGSGSGSQETQYF.

The chain uses TRBV18 and TRBJ2-1, with D possibly TRBD1 on 5 matching bases. The CDR3 totals 13 residues. Trimming shortened V by 4 bases and J by 6 bases, and 10 bases separated the two germline ends. From germline, CDR1 is KGHSH and CDR2 LQKENI. The CDR3 DNA reads as TGTGCCAGCTCACGACAGAGAACCAATGAGCAGTTCTTC. This sequence encodes CASSRQRTNEQFF. Combining the CDR3 with reference TRBV18 and TRBJ2-1 gives the whole variable domain NAGVMQNPRHLVRRRGQEARLRCSPMKGHSHVYWYRQLPEEGLKFMVYLQKENIIDESGMPKERFSAEFPKEGPSILRIQQVVRGDSAAYFCASSRQRTNEQFFGPGTRLTVL.

V and J are TRBV6-2 or TRBV6-3 and TRBJ2-1, with 9 bases lining up with TRBD1. Per germline, CDR1 MNHEY and CDR2 SVGEGT. V dropped 6 bases and J dropped 8; count of bases not matched to a gene: 11. This CDR3 region has 15 residues. CDR3 DNA: TGTGCCAGCAGCGACTGGGACAGGGCTTCTGATGAGCAGTTCTTC. It codes for CASSDWDRASDEQFF.

The genes are TRBV5-4 and TRBJ1-4; TRBD1 might be the D (5 bases). The germline V and J ends were trimmed by 7 bases and 5 bases, with 9 bases remaining between them. Looked up from germline, CDR1 is SGHNT and CDR2 is YYREEE (reference sequence). This CDR3 region has 12 residues. The CDR3 reads CASGGFNEKLFF. The DNA of the CDR3 is TGTGCCAGCGGGGGTTTCAATGAAAAACTGTTTTTT.